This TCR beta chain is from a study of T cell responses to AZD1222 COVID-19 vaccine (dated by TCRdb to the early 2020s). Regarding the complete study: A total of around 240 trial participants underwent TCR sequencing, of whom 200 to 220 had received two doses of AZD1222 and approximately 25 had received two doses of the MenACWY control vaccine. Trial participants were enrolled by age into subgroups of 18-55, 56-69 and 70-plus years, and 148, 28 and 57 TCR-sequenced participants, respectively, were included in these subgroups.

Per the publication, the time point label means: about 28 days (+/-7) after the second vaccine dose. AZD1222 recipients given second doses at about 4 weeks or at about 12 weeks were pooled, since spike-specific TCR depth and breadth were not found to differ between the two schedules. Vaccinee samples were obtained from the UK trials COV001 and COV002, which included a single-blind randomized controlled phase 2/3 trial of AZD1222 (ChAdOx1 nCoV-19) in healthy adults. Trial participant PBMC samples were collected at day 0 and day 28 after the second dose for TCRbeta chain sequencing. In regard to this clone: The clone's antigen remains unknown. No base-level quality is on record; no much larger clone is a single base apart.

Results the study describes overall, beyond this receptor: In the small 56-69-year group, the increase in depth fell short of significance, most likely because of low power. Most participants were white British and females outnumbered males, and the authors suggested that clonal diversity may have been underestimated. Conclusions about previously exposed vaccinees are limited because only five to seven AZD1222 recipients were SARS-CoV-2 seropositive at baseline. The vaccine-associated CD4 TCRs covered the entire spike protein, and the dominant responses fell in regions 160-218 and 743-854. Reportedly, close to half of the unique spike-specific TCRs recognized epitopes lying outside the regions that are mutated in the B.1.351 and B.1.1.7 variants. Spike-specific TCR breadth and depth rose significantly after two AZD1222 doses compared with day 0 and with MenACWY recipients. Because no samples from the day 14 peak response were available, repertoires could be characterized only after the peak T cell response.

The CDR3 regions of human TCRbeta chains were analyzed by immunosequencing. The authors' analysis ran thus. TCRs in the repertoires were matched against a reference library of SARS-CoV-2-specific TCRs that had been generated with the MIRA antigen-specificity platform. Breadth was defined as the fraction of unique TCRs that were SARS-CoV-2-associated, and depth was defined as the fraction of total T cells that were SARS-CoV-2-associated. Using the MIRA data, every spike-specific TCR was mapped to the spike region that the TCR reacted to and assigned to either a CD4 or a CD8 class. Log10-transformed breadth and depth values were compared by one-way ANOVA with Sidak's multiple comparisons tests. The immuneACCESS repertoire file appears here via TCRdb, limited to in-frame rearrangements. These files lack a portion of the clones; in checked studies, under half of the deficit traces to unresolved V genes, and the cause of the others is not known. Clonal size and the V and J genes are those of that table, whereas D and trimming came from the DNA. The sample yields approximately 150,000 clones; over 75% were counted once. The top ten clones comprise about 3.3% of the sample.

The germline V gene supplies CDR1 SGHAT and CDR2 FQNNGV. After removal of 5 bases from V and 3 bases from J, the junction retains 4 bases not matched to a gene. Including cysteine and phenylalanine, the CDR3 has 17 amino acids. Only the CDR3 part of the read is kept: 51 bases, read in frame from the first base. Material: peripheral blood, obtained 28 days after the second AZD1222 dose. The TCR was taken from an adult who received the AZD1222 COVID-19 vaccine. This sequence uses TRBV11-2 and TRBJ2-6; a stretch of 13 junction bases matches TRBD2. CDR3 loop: CASSTRLAGGGANVLTF. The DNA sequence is TGTGCCAGCAGCACGCGACTAGCGGGAGGTGGGGCCAACGTCCTGACTTTC.